The entry that follows covers one T cell receptor (beta chain) sequence. This CDR3 is 14 amino acids long. Germline V lookup: CDR1 SGDLS, CDR2 YYNGEE. Trimming cost V 4 bases and J 3 bases; bases outside gene matches: 4. TCRdb ran MiXCR on the 5' RACE reads and lists one entry per CDR3 protein. Of over 300,000 distinct CDR3 sequences detected, approximately 4% appear once; the ten largest clones hold around 25%. This entry belongs to a study of T cells after yellow fever vaccination. The chain carries TRBV9 and TRBJ1-1; 9 bases line up with TRBD1. This TCR came from a man aged 18 to 30 who received the YFV17D yellow fever vaccine. This sample comprised PBMCs, obtained 5 days after the yellow fever booster vaccination. CDR3 DNA sequence: TGTGCCAGCAGCACCAGGACAGGGGACACTGAAGCTTTCTTT. It is translated as CASSTRTGDTEAFF.